Listed below are T cell receptor beta chains from one sample, sequenced in a study of shared clonotypes between healthy human individuals. Measured with immunoSEQ multiplex PCR; TCRdb has only the in-frame clones, and not every one. There are millions of clones in the sample; less than 95% occur only once, and 0.9% to 1.4% lies in the top ten. Sample: naive CD8+ T cells sorted from blood. Receptor source: a man aged 18 to 30 in good health. CDR3s leave out the opening cysteine and the closing phenylalanine or tryptophan. Fields, in order: V gene, J gene, CDR3 protein.

>TRBV7-2|TRBJ2-5
ASSKWDGGPETQY
>TRBV4-3|TRBJ2-2
ASSHFDQNTGELF
>TRBV11-1|TRBJ1-2
ASSLDLGQGYGYT
>TRBV10-1|TRBJ2-7
ASSSGDYEQY
>TRBV6-5|TRBJ1-3
ASSPQAVEGNTIY
>TRBV7-9|TRBJ2-1
ASSPPASYNEQF
>TRBV30|TRBJ2-1
AWNYGDSYNEQF
>TRBV11-2|TRBJ1-4
ASSLDSPSEYEKLF
>TRBV4-3|TRBJ2-1
ASSQNGDEQF
>TRBV7-9|TRBJ2-5
TTQGALKETQY
>TRBV19|TRBJ1-1
ASSLQGTEAF
>TRBV5-4|TRBJ2-3
ASSLVLGDTQY
>TRBV6-6|TRBJ2-1
ASSYPPGKGNEQF
>TRBV5-5|TRBJ1-5
ASSQWSGGVSQPQH
>TRBV5-6|TRBJ2-7
ASRSITSGEQY
>TRBV7-2|TRBJ1-6
ASSLSPPGSSYNSPLH
>TRBV2|TRBJ2-3
ASSRGLASGNPDTQY
>TRBV10-1|TRBJ1-1
ASSDSLSAEAF
>TRBV27|TRBJ2-7
ASSLSADSYEQY
>TRBV6-5|TRBJ2-1
ASSYDILWRETEQF
>TRBV2|TRBJ2-5
ASRDHLLAQY
>TRBV2|TRBJ2-4
ASSESTGGYRDIQY
>TRBV15|TRBJ1-2
ATSNPWVSPGGYT
>TRBV4-1|TRBJ2-7
ASSLDEGASSYEQY
>TRBV4-3|TRBJ2-2
ASSQDLLAGVSGTGELF
>TRBV6-6|TRBJ2-3
ASRADTFTDTQY
>TRBV5-1|TRBJ2-1
ASRRTGDNEQF
>TRBV5-1|TRBJ2-7
ASSWGTMNGSYEQY
>TRBV28|TRBJ2-7
ASTPGGAREQY